The present entry profiles one TCR beta chain with its context. This entry comes from a study of blood T cell repertoires in COVID-19. Overall study context: Specimens from acute and convalescent COVID-19 originated in the United States, Italy and Spain.

Germline loops: CDR1 MNHEY, CDR2 SVGAGI. Trimming at V came to 4 bases and at J to 9 bases, leaving 3 bases not matched to a gene. The CDR3 has 12 residues. Per the authors' pipeline: How many nucleated cells were present was estimated from reference gene primer amplification. Sequencing was performed with immunoSEQ multiplex PCR; in TCRdb, only in-frame clones are kept and a portion is missing. V and J calls and clone size are as listed in that table; D and trimming were resolved from the DNA. The data hold over 150,000 clones, with approximately 91% observed a single time. Input material: peripheral blood. The clonotype originates from a man between 45 and 60 years old with COVID-19, enrolled during active disease. The chain joins TRBV6-5 to TRBJ1-1, with 9 nucleotides matching TRBD1. Here the CDR3 DNA reads TGTGCCAGCAGTTCACAGGGGGCAAAAGCTTTCTTT. Protein sequence: CASSSQGAKAFF.